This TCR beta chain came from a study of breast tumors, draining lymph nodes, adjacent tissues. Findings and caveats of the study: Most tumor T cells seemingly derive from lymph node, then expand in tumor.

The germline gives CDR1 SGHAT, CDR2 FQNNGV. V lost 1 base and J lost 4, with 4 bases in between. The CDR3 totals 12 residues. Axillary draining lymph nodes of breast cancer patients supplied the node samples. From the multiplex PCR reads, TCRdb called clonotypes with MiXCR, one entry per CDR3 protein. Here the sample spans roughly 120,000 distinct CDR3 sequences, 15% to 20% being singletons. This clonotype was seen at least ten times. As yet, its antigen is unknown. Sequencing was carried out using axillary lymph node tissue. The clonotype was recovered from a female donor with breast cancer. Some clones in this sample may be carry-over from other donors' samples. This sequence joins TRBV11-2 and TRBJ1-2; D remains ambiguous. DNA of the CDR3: TGTGCCAGCAGCTTAGTCCCCTATGGCTACACCTTC. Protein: CASSLVPYGYTF.